The subject of this entry is one T cell receptor (beta chain). Its specificity is unknown. Patients were adults with ileal or ileocolonic Crohn's disease needing resection. This sample is drawn from a study of T cell repertoires in ileal Crohn's disease. In the study overall: Patients had a median roughly 8-year disease duration, and approximately 36% were active smokers. Operated complications were stricturing disease (approximately 60%) and penetrating disease (around 40%).

Study findings and constraints: Active smokers at surgery had more clonal expansions than non-smokers.

Sequencing was performed with immunoSEQ multiplex PCR; in TCRdb, only in-frame clones are kept and a portion is missing. The repertoire holds approximately 4,500 clones, with 74% as singletons. The CDR3 has 15 residues. CDR1 SQVTM and CDR2 ANQGSEA come from the germline V gene. The V segment lost 0 bases and the J segment 1 base; nucleotides outside the gene matches: 4. The sample taken for sequencing was ileal tissue. The origin of this receptor is an adult with Crohn's disease. This chain connects TRBV29-1 to TRBJ2-3, with TRBD2 identical over 7 bases. The DNA of the CDR3 is TGCAGCGTTGAAGATTGGGCGGGAGGCACAGATACGCAGTATTTT. This sequence encodes CSVEDWAGGTDTQYF.